This T cell receptor beta chain was documented in a study of control samples from healthy donors and cancer patients. The CDR3 loop spans 17 amino acids. Deletions cut 0 bases from V and 9 bases from J, with 21 bases between. Germline V gives CDR1 LGHDT, CDR2 YNNKEL (reference sequence). TCRdb's table, derived via immunoSEQ multiplex PCR, lists solely in-frame clones and lacks some. The sample carries around 77,000 clones, around 94% recorded once. The receptor comes from a woman aged 55-69 years in good health. Sequenced sample: blood. The chain uses TRBV3-1 (or the pseudogene TRBV3-2) and TRBJ2-1; perhaps TRBD2 as D (5 bases). Here the CDR3 DNA reads TGTGCCAGCAGCCAAGATGTGAGGGATGAAGATGGATTTGAGCAGTTCTTC. Translation: CASSQDVRDEDGFEQFF.